These 28 T cell receptor beta chains were all obtained from the same sample, sequenced in a study of OX40 agonist ivuxolimab in advanced cancers. Data came from immunoSEQ multiplex PCR; TCRdb stores just in-frame clones and leaves some out. The sample gives tens of thousands of clones, over 75% of which show up once; 6.9% is in the top ten. The sequencing here drew on CD4+ or CD8+ T cells sorted from blood, taken in a trial of the OX40 agonist ivuxolimab. The receptors come from an adult with an advanced solid tumor such as melanoma, head and neck, liver or kidney cancer.

This chain joins TRBV30 and TRBJ2-6, with D hard to call. This CDR3 is built from 15 residues. Germline V lookup: CDR1 GTSNPN, CDR2 SVGIG (reference sequence). Trimming removed 2 bases from V and 2 bases from J, with 10 bases in between. The CDR3 DNA is TGTGCCTGGAGTCGCCAAGGGCCTGGGGCCAACGTCCTGACTTTC. Residues: CAWSRQGPGANVLTF.

The gene calls are TRBV11-2 and TRBJ2-1; the D is unclear. The CDR3 has 11 residues. Germline CDR1 reads SGHAT; CDR2 reads FQNNGV. With 3 bases removed from V and 6 bases from J, the gap between germline ends came to 3 bases. The CDR3 nucleotides are TGTGCCAGCAGCTTCGCCAATGAGCAGTTCTTC. Amino acids: CASSFANEQFF.

The V and J genes are TRBV27 and TRBJ2-7, with a possible D match to TRBD2 (6 bases). CDR1 is MNHEY, CDR2 SMNVEV, per germline (reference sequence). With 7 bases removed from V and 3 bases from J, the gap between germline ends came to 19 bases. The CDR3 extends over 15 amino acids. Here the CDR3 DNA reads TGTGCCAGCACCTCGTGGGGCGGGACGAACTACGAGCAGTACTTC. It specifies CASTSWGGTNYEQYF.

The chain carries TRBV5-1 and TRBJ2-3; D gene ambiguous. The CDR3 sequence is 15 residues long. Germline CDR1 SGHRS, CDR2 YFSETQ. Trimming left V 0 bases short and J 0 bases short, with 8 bases between. The CDR3 protein is CASSLGTVSTDTQYF. The CDR3 DNA follows: TGCGCCAGCAGCTTGGGCACAGTAAGCACAGATACGCAGTATTTT.

The V and J genes are TRBV15 and TRBJ1-4, with D perhaps TRBD1 (5 bases). Trimming took 0 bases from V and 7 from J, leaving 9 bases between them. There are 14 residues in the CDR3. Per germline, CDR1 LNHNV and CDR2 YYDKDF (reference sequence). CDR3 sequence: CATSREGTREKLFF. Written as DNA, the CDR3 is TGTGCCACCAGCAGAGAGGGGACGCGTGAAAAACTGTTTTTT.

This sequence joins TRBV18 and TRBJ2-3; D unclear. Germline CDR1 and CDR2: KGHSH and LQKENI. V lost 2 bases, J lost 4 bases, and 7 bases lay in between. The CDR3 length is 13 residues. DNA of the CDR3: TGTGCCAGCTCACCAACCCGGGCAGATACGCAGTATTTT. Its protein product is CASSPTRADTQYF. The entire variable domain, with the rest obtained from reference TRBV18 and TRBJ2-3, is as follows: NAGVMQNPRHLVRRRGQEARLRCSPMKGHSHVYWYRQLPEEGLKFMVYLQKENIIDESGMPKERFSAEFPKEGPSILRIQQVVRGDSAAYFCASSPTRADTQYFGPGTRLTVL.

The gene calls are TRBV7-2 and TRBJ1-2; 11 bases line up with TRBD1. The CDR3 length is 15 residues. The germline gives CDR1 SGHTA, CDR2 FQGNSA. V shed 7 bases, J shed 5 bases, and the junction held 9 bases outside the gene matches. CDR3 protein: CASTFKGQGAYGYTF. CDR3 bases: TGTGCCAGCACCTTCAAAGGACAGGGGGCATATGGCTACACCTTC.

The chain recombines TRBV9 with TRBJ1-2; a weak D match, TRBD1 (6 bases). This CDR3 has 13 residues. Germline CDR1 SGDLS, CDR2 YYNGEE. V shed 0 bases and J shed 8 bases, with 11 bases lying between them. Written as DNA, the CDR3 is TGTGCCAGCAGCGTAGTCCCAGGGGAAGGCTACACCTTC. Its translation is CASSVVPGEGYTF.

V gene TRBV7-2 combines with J gene TRBJ2-5; 7 nucleotides agree with TRBD1. Germline trimming cut 0 bases from V and 2 bases from J; bases unmatched to any gene: 12. CDR3 length equals 18 residues. Germline CDR1 and CDR2: SGHTA and FQGNSA. The CDR3 region is CASSLAWTGHPWQETQYF. CDR3 nucleotide sequence: TGTGCCAGCAGCTTAGCCTGGACAGGTCATCCGTGGCAAGAGACCCAGTACTTC.

Remarks on this clone: One junction end disagrees with the germline gene, perhaps due to a read error. The V gene is TRBV7-7, the J gene TRBJ2-2, with unresolved D. There are 13 residues in the CDR3. Germline V lookup: CDR1 SSHAT, CDR2 FNYEAQ (reference sequence). The CDR3 bases are TGTGCTAGCAGCCGGCCTCAGACCGGGGAGCTGTTTTTT. Translated: CASSRPQTGELFF.

The chain is built from TRBV6-6 and TRBJ2-2, with 10 bases aligning to TRBD2. Trimming at V came to 6 bases and at J to 2 bases, leaving 3 bases not matched to a gene. This CDR3 has 15 amino acids. Germline loops: CDR1 MNHNY, CDR2 SVGAGI (reference sequence). The CDR3, as DNA: TGTGCCAGCAGATGGACTAGCGGAAACACCGGGGAGCTGTTTTTT. As protein: CASRWTSGNTGELFF.

The chain links TRBV27 to TRBJ2-1, with 9 bases matching TRBD2. The germline V gene has CDR1 MNHEY and CDR2 SMNVEV (reference sequence). Unmatched junction bases numbered 4, after V lost 2 bases and J lost 5 bases. This CDR3 contains 15 residues. Written as DNA, the CDR3 is TGTGCCAGCAGTTTAGCGGGAGGGCCTCACAATGAGCAGTTCTTC. Translation gives CASSLAGGPHNEQFF.

The chain recombines TRBV2 with TRBJ2-7; D is uncertain. Germline V gene lookup returns CDR1 SNHLY and CDR2 FYNNEI. The V gene lost 6 bases and the J gene lost 0 bases, with 15 bases spanning the gap. The CDR3 has 15 amino acids. CDR3 sequence reads: CASSLRAFSSYEQYF. The CDR3 nucleotides are TGTGCCAGCAGCCTTAGGGCTTTTAGCTCCTACGAGCAGTACTTC.

CDR3 in DNA: TGTGCCAGCAGCTCCGCGAGGAACACTGAAGCTTTCTTT. Its translation is CASSSARNTEAFF. The chain carries TRBV6-5 and TRBJ1-1; D ambiguous. The V end lost 6 bases, the J end lost 1 base, and 9 bases lay between the germline ends. The CDR3 extends over 13 amino acids. The germline V gene has CDR1 MNHEY and CDR2 SVGAGI.

J is TRBJ2-1 and V is TRBV30; either TRBD1 or TRBD2 may supply D (5 bases each). V lost 3 bases and J lost 0, with 18 bases in between. The CDR3 totals 17 residues. Germline loops: CDR1 GTSNPN, CDR2 SVGIG (reference sequence). In nucleotides, the CDR3 is TGTGCCTGGAGAAGGGGCAGCGGCTACGTCTCCTACAATGAGCAGTTCTTC. Translating gives CAWRRGSGYVSYNEQFF.

The rearrangement uses TRBV4-1 and TRBJ1-1; unclear D gene. The ends were cut back, 5 bases at V and 5 bases at J, with 18 bases in the middle. Germline CDR1 is MGHRA and CDR2 is YSYEKL. The CDR3 contains 15 residues. CDR3 protein: CASSLRLSTRTEAFF. CDR3 nucleotide sequence: TGCGCCAGCAGCTTGCGACTGTCGACCAGGACTGAAGCTTTCTTT.

The chain joins TRBV19 to TRBJ1-3; D is unclear. Trimming left V 1 base short and J 2 bases short, with 3 bases between. CDR1 and CDR2 (germline): LNHDA, SQIVND (reference sequence). The CDR3 covers 13 residues. The chain's CDR3 is CASSIGPGNTIYF. CDR3 sequence (DNA): TGTGCCAGTAGTATAGGACCTGGAAACACCATATATTTT.

The genes are TRBV27 and TRBJ2-5; D possibly corresponds to TRBD2 (6 bases). With 5 bases removed from V and 9 bases from J, the gap between germline ends came to 25 bases. This CDR3 has 16 amino acids. CDR1 is MNHEY, CDR2 SMNVEV, per germline (reference sequence). The CDR3: CASSAGTAWGVRAQYF. DNA of the CDR3: TGTGCCAGCAGTGCAGGGACCGCATGGGGGGTCAGGGCCCAGTACTTC.

The J gene is TRBJ2-3, the V gene TRBV9, with D possibly being TRBD1 (5 bases). Trimming cost V 0 bases and J 0 bases, with 8 bases left between them. The CDR3 consists of 15 residues. Germline-derived CDR1 and CDR2 are SGDLS and YYNGEE. The CDR3 region has the DNA TGTGCCAGCAGCGTAGGGACATTTAGCACAGATACGCAGTATTTT. Its protein product is CASSVGTFSTDTQYF.

The V gene is TRBV11-3, the J gene TRBJ1-1; tentatively, D is TRBD1 (5 bases). Trimming left V 5 bases short and J 10 bases short, with 11 bases between. The CDR3 loop spans 11 amino acids. The germline CDR1 and CDR2 sequences are SGHNT and YENEEA. The chain's CDR3 is CASSTVGPAFF. The DNA for the CDR3 is TGTGCCAGCAGCACCGTGGGGCCAGCTTTCTTT.

The rearrangement joins TRBV7-9 to TRBJ2-3; D is unresolved. In germline, CDR1 is SEHNR, CDR2 FQNEAQ (reference sequence). Trimming removed 11 bases from V and 2 bases from J, with 14 bases in between. The CDR3 covers 13 residues. CDR3 nucleotide sequence: TGTGCCTCCCTCGCTCCAAACACAGATACGCAGTATTTT. Its translation: CASLAPNTDTQYF.

The chain couples TRBV4-1 to TRBJ1-1, with D maybe TRBD1 (6 bases). The CDR3 runs to 15 residues. Trimming pared 3 bases from V and 5 bases from J, leaving 16 bases between. The V gene's germline CDR1 is MGHRA and CDR2 YSYEKL. The CDR3 protein is CASSHPGRGVTEAFF. In DNA, the CDR3 is TGCGCCAGCAGCCATCCTGGGAGGGGGGTTACTGAAGCTTTCTTT.

The chain has TRBV5-4 and TRBJ2-7, with a possible D match to TRBD2 (6 bases). Germline V gene data show CDR1 as SGHNT and CDR2 as YYREEE (reference sequence). This CDR3 has 15 residues. V lost 4 bases to trimming and J lost 3 bases, with 17 bases between them. The CDR3 region is CASSQVLAGRYEQYF. The CDR3 DNA reads TGTGCCAGCAGCCAAGTTCTGGCGGGGCGCTACGAGCAGTACTTC.

The J gene is TRBJ2-5, the V gene TRBV9, with D perhaps TRBD1 (5 bases). The CDR3 totals 17 residues. V lost 1 base, J lost 5 bases, and 21 bases lay in between. CDR1 is SGDLS and CDR2 is YYNGEE in the germline V gene. DNA of the CDR3: TGTGCCAGCAGCGTATCCCCCGGACACGAAAATCCGGAGACCCAGTACTTC. Amino acids: CASSVSPGHENPETQYF.

This chain connects TRBV18 to TRBJ2-1, with 8 nucleotides matching TRBD1. CDR1 is KGHSH and CDR2 is LQKENI in the germline V gene. CDR3 length equals 15 residues. V trimming: 3 bases; J trimming: 7 bases; junction bases outside the gene matches: 8. The DNA of the CDR3 is TGTGCCAGCTCACCCACAGGGGGTGGGTTGAATGAGCAGTTCTTC. This sequence encodes CASSPTGGGLNEQFF.

The V call is TRBV7-6, the J call TRBJ1-2; D is ambiguous. V was trimmed by 5 bases and J by 3 bases, leaving 10 bases between them. The CDR3 extends over 13 amino acids. CDR1 and CDR2 from the germline V gene are SGHVS and FNYEAQ. CDR3 in DNA: TGTGCCAGCAGCCCCAATCAGGACTATGGCTACACCTTC. This translates into CASSPNQDYGYTF.

The CDR3 here is CASSHNGMNTEAFF. DNA for the CDR3: TGTGCCAGCAGCCACAACGGCATGAACACTGAAGCTTTCTTT. This chain connects TRBV4-2 to TRBJ1-1; unclear D gene. This CDR3 comprises 14 residues. V dropped 3 bases and J dropped 0 bases, with 8 bases sitting between them. Germline CDR1 and CDR2: LGHNA and YNFKEQ.

The chain uses TRBV7-2 and TRBJ2-7; perhaps D is TRBD1 or TRBD2 (5 bases each). The CDR3 has 14 residues. Per the germline V gene, CDR1 is SGHTA and CDR2 is FQGNSA. The V end lost 4 bases, the J end lost 1 base, and 11 bases lay between the germline ends. CDR3 DNA: TGTGCCAGCAGCTCTGGGACGGGTTCCTACGAGCAGTACTTC. It translates to CASSSGTGSYEQYF.